These T cell receptor beta chains were read from a single sample in a study of graft-versus-host responses after intestinal transplantation. The table came from immunoSEQ multiplex PCR; TCRdb's copy has only in-frame clones and leaves some out. The sample lists over 5,000 clones, more than 55% occurring once. The starting material was ileum tissue, obtained about 300 days after intestinal transplant. These receptors were obtained from a human patient who received an intestinal transplant, so some T cells may come from the graft donor. Both conserved end residues are part of each CDR3. D genes are given only for firm matches. Clone size, where shown, is once, few, many, or a class for clones that have expanded.

j_call,clone_size,v_call,d_call,cdr3_aa,cdr3_nt
TRBJ1-1,.,TRBV28,.,CASSPGGVRAFF,TGTGCCAGCAGCCCCGGAGGGGTGAGAGCTTTCTTT
TRBJ2-7,once,TRBV30,.,CAWSIGGYEQYF,TGTGCCTGGAGTATAGGGGGCTACGAGCAGTACTTC
TRBJ1-1,.,TRBV7-8,.,CASRAGVSTEAFF,TGTGCCAGCAGAGCCGGGGTTTCGACTGAAGCTTTCTTT
TRBJ1-2,.,TRBV20-1,.,CSASLYGYTF,TGCAGTGCTAGTCTCTATGGCTACACCTTC
TRBJ1-5,few,TRBV6-1,.,CASHVAGEQPQHF,TGTGCCAGCCATGTAGCAGGGGAGCAGCCCCAGCATTTT
TRBJ2-5,.,TRBV2,TRBD1,CASLRDRGSGETQYF,TGTGCCAGCTTGAGGGACAGGGGGTCGGGAGAGACCCAGTACTTC
TRBJ2-4,.,TRBV4-1,.,CASSQDPGPGDNIQYF,TGCGCCAGCAGCCAAGATCCAGGCCCAGGGGACAACATTCAGTACTTC
TRBJ2-5,.,TRBV7-3,.,CASSPTGEVQYF,TGTGCCAGCAGCCCCACAGGGGAGGTCCAGTACTTC
TRBJ2-7,.,TRBV7-4,.,CASSLDKRILSYEQYF,TGTGCCAGCAGCTTAGACAAGAGAATCCTCTCCTACGAGCAGTACTTC
TRBJ2-1,.,TRBV25-1,.,CASSELSGLSSYNEQFF,TGTGCCAGCAGTGAATTGAGTGGGCTGAGCTCCTACAATGAGCAGTTCTTC
TRBJ2-2,.,TRBV27,.,CASSVLGDYTGELFF,TGTGCCAGCAGCGTATTAGGGGACTACACCGGGGAGCTGTTTTTT
TRBJ1-5,.,TRBV15,.,CATSRAFRGNQPQHF,TGTGCCACCAGCAGGGCCTTTAGGGGCAATCAGCCCCAGCATTTT
TRBJ2-5,.,TRBV5-1,TRBD2,CASRASGITHETQYF,TGCGCCAGCAGAGCTAGCGGGATTACCCACGAGACCCAGTACTTC
TRBJ2-3,.,TRBV7-9,.,CASSSSQGADTQYF,TGTGCCAGCAGCTCCTCTCAGGGCGCAGATACGCAGTATTTT
TRBJ2-7,.,TRBV2,TRBD2,CASTRFGEVAGGEQYF,TGTGCCAGCACCCGTTTTGGGGAAGTAGCGGGAGGGGAGCAGTACTTC
TRBJ2-1,once,TRBV30,TRBD2,CAFSGGGNEQFF,TGTGCCTTCTCTGGCGGGGGAAATGAGCAGTTCTTC
TRBJ1-3,.,TRBV7-9,.,CASSLVRGEANTIYF,TGTGCCAGCAGCTTAGTCCGGGGAGAGGCGAACACCATATATTTT
TRBJ1-5,few,TRBV19,TRBD1,CASSILRTGNQPQHF,TGTGCCAGTAGTATACTACGGACAGGGAATCAGCCCCAGCATTTT
TRBJ1-6,.,TRBV19,.,CASSIQGNSPLHF,TGTGCCAGTAGTATCCAGGGTAATTCACCCCTCCACTTT
TRBJ2-7,.,TRBV30,TRBD1,CAWSTGTGHYEQYF,TGTGCCTGGAGTACCGGGACAGGTCACTACGAGCAGTACTTC
TRBJ1-5,.,TRBV6-1,.,CASSTPLGWQPQHF,TGTGCCAGCAGTACCCCCCTAGGCTGGCAGCCCCAGCATTTT
TRBJ2-5,few,TRBV18,TRBD1,CASSLDRGRETQYF,TGTGCCAGCTCCCTGGACAGGGGGCGGGAGACCCAGTACTTC
TRBJ1-2,.,TRBV6-5,.,CASSYSARGGYTF,TGTGCCAGCAGTTACTCAGCCAGGGGTGGCTACACCTTC
TRBJ1-4,.,TRBV7-9,.,CASSLASGVEKLFF,TGTGCCAGCAGCTTAGCGTCAGGGGTGGAAAAACTGTTTTTT
TRBJ2-1,.,TRBV7-2,.,CASSLRTGGITYNEQFF,TGTGCCAGCAGCTTAAGAACTGGCGGTATTACCTACAATGAGCAGTTCTTC
TRBJ1-4,.,TRBV5-3,.,CASSLEGPVSEKLFF,TGTGCCAGCAGCTTGGAGGGGCCCGTCTCTGAAAAACTGTTTTTT
TRBJ1-4,.,TRBV7-2,.,CASSLEGPVSEKLFF,TGTGCCAGCAGCTTGGAGGGGCCCGTCTCTGAAAAACTGTTTTTT
TRBJ2-7,.,TRBV6-5,TRBD2,CASSYYGLAGGGQYF,TGTGCCAGCAGTTACTACGGACTAGCGGGAGGAGGGCAGTACTTC
TRBJ2-7,.,TRBV27,.,CASSPPSGGRYEQYF,TGTGCCAGCAGTCCCCCATCCGGGGGCCGGTACGAGCAGTACTTC
TRBJ2-7,.,TRBV19,.,CASSYHPGLNYEQYF,TGTGCCAGTAGTTACCACCCGGGACTTAACTACGAGCAGTACTTC
TRBJ2-3,once,TRBV13,.,CASSQGSGSTDTQYF,TGTGCCAGCAGCCAGGGGAGCGGAAGCACAGATACGCAGTATTTT
TRBJ1-1,.,TRBV18,TRBD1,CASSPRRGSGTGETEAFF,TGTGCCAGCTCACCACGTAGGGGGTCCGGGACAGGGGAGACTGAAGCTTTCTTT
TRBJ1-2,.,TRBV29-1,.,CSVESVTSPNYGYTF,TGCAGCGTTGAATCTGTGACGAGTCCTAACTATGGCTACACCTTC
TRBJ2-1,.,TRBV5-1,TRBD2,CASSPQRERYLLSYNEQFF,TGCGCCAGCAGCCCCCAGCGGGAGCGGTACTTACTCTCCTACAATGAGCAGTTCTTC
TRBJ1-1,.,TRBV19,.,CASSRAAGRGTEAFF,TGTGCCAGTAGTAGAGCCGCAGGGAGAGGGACTGAAGCTTTCTTT
TRBJ2-3,.,TRBV6-1,.,CASSEWGGQSTDTQYF,TGTGCCAGCAGTGAATGGGGGGGACAGAGCACAGATACGCAGTATTTT
TRBJ1-6,.,TRBV23-1,.,CASSQGKRTYNSPLHF,TGCGCCAGCAGCCAAGGGAAACGCACCTATAATTCACCCCTCCACTTT
TRBJ2-2,.,TRBV4-3,TRBD2,CASSLNSGGASGELFF,TGCGCCAGCAGCCTGAATAGCGGGGGGGCGAGCGGGGAGCTGTTTTTT
TRBJ1-1,large,TRBV10-1,.,CASSDSRALNAEAFF,TGCGCCAGCAGTGATTCAAGGGCCCTTAACGCTGAAGCTTTCTTT
TRBJ2-3,.,TRBV7-8,TRBD1,CASSRELTGNADTQYF,TGTGCCAGCAGCCGAGAACTGACAGGGAACGCAGATACGCAGTATTTT
TRBJ2-7,.,TRBV9,.,CASSVGDSIGKNEQYF,TGTGCCAGCAGCGTAGGAGACTCTATAGGGAAAAACGAGCAGTACTTC
TRBJ2-2,.,TRBV5-1,TRBD1,CASSLDTGGTGELFF,TGCGCCAGCAGCTTGGATACAGGGGGCACCGGGGAGCTGTTTTTT
TRBJ2-7,.,TRBV7-9,TRBD1,CASGPGQGANEQYF,TGTGCCAGCGGACCGGGACAGGGGGCGAACGAGCAGTACTTC
TRBJ2-3,.,TRBV30,TRBD1,CAWDRAWNLDTQYF,TGTGCCTGGGACAGGGCTTGGAATTTGGATACGCAGTATTTT
TRBJ2-5,few,TRBV12-2,.,CASRTDNETQYF,TGTGCAAGTCGCACCGACAATGAGACCCAGTACTTC
TRBJ2-5,.,TRBV7-8,.,CASSFGAGTVQETQYF,TGTGCCAGCAGCTTCGGGGCGGGAACCGTTCAAGAGACCCAGTACTTC
TRBJ1-1,hyperexpanded,TRBV7-2,.,CASSPGGVRAFF,TGTGCCAGCAGCCCCGGAGGGGTGAGAGCTTTCTTT
TRBJ2-1,.,TRBV28,.,CASSRTGSEQFF,TGTGCCAGCAGTCGTACAGGGTCTGAGCAGTTCTTC
TRBJ2-4,.,TRBV9,.,CASSVGADTLKNIQYF,TGTGCCAGCAGCGTAGGGGCGGACACCCTCAAAAACATTCAGTACTTC
TRBJ2-7,.,TRBV4-1,TRBD1,CASSQGAPYEQYF,TGCGCCAGCTCGCAGGGGGCCCCCTACGAGCAGTACTTC
TRBJ2-3,once,TRBV28,TRBD1,CASSFPGTGRDTQYF,TGTGCCAGCAGTTTTCCAGGGACAGGTCGAGATACGCAGTATTTT
TRBJ1-5,few,TRBV28,TRBD1,CASRSTGYQPQHF,TGTGCCAGCAGATCGACAGGGTATCAGCCCCAGCATTTT